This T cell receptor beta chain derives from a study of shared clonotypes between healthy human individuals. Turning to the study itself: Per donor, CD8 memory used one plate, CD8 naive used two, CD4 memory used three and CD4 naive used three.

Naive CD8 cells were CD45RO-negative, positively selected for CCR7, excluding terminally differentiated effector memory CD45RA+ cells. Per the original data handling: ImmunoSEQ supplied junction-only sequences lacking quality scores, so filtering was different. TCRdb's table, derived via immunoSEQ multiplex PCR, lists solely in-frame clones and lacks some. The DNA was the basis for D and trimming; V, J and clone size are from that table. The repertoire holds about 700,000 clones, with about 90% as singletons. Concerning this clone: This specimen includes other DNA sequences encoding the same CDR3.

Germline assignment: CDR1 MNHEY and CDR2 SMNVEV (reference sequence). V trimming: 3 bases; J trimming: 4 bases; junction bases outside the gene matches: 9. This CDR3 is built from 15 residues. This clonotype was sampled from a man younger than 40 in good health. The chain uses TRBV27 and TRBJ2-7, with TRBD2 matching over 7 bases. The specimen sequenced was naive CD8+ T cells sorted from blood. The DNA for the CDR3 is TGTGCCAGCAGTTTGAAGGGGAGGGCCGGTTACGAGCAGTACTTC. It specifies CASSLKGRAGYEQYF.